A single sample is the source of the 21 T cell receptor beta chains below, sequenced in a study of blood T cell repertoires in COVID-19. The method was immunoSEQ multiplex PCR; TCRdb's version includes in-frame clones alone and lacks a portion of them. This sample has approximately 270,000 clones, with about 91% found just once. The sample taken for sequencing was peripheral blood. The receptors shown here come from a woman in her 30s with COVID-19, enrolled during active disease.

This chain uses TRBV4-1 with TRBJ2-1, with TRBD2 matching over 15 bases. The CDR3 contains 17 residues. Germline V gives CDR1 MGHRA, CDR2 YSYEKL. The V and J ends lost 4 bases and 1 base, in that order; junction bases with no gene match: 2. CDR3 sequence: CASSRGLAGGSYNEQFF. The CDR3 coding sequence is TGCGCCAGCAGCCGGGGACTAGCGGGAGGATCCTACAATGAGCAGTTCTTC.

This clone has a single count. The chain links TRBV24-1 to TRBJ2-2, with 8 bases matching TRBD1. The trim removed 7 bases at V and 2 bases at J, leaving 2 bases unmatched. The germline V gene has CDR1 KGHDR and CDR2 SFDVKD. The CDR3 runs to 14 residues. The CDR3 coding sequence is TGTGCCACCAGGACAGGGGATAACACCGGGGAGCTGTTTTTT. Translated: CATRTGDNTGELFF.

The J gene is TRBJ2-3, the V gene TRBV2; TRBD2 might be the D (6 bases). Germline CDR1 is SNHLY and CDR2 is FYNNEI. V lost 0 bases, J lost 6 bases, and 13 bases lay in between. The CDR3 totals 15 residues. In DNA, the CDR3 is TGTGCCAGCAGTGAAGCCTCGGCCAGCGGGGATACGCAGTATTTT. It is translated as CASSEASASGDTQYF.

This chain connects TRBV5-1 to TRBJ2-5, with D perhaps matching TRBD1 (6 bases). The CDR3 loop spans 15 amino acids. CDR1 and CDR2 (germline): SGHRS, YFSETQ. The ends were cut back, 4 bases at V and 7 bases at J, with 20 bases in the middle. In DNA, the CDR3 is TGCGCCAGCAGCCCCTCGGACAGAGCGGCGGTGACCCAGTACTTC. It translates to CASSPSDRAAVTQYF.

This chain joins TRBV9 and TRBJ1-2, with 7 bases fitting TRBD1. With 3 bases clipped from V and 4 bases from J, the junction kept 9 bases outside the gene matches. CDR3 length: 15 amino acids. Germline CDR1 is SGDLS and CDR2 is YYNGEE. The CDR3 region has the DNA TGTGCCAGCAGCGGCGAGGGACAGTCCCTCTATGGCTACACCTTC. Amino acid sequence: CASSGEGQSLYGYTF.

V is TRBV11-2 and J is TRBJ2-7; 9 bases are a match to TRBD2. J lost 0 bases, V lost 4 bases, and 4 bases had no gene match. The CDR3 consists of 15 residues. Germline V gene data show CDR1 as SGHAT and CDR2 as FQNNGV. The CDR3 DNA reads as TGTGCCAGCAGCTGGGAGCGGGGGGCCTCCTACGAGCAGTACGTC. Its translation: CASSWERGASYEQYV.

The chain is built from TRBV6-5 and TRBJ1-2; maybe TRBD1 (5 bases). The germline V and J ends were trimmed by 6 bases and 4 bases, with 18 bases remaining between them. Germline CDR1 and CDR2: MNHEY and SVGAGI. This CDR3 comprises 15 residues. The CDR3 here is CASSKPGHGAYGYTF. In DNA, the CDR3 is TGTGCCAGCAGCAAACCGGGCCATGGGGCCTATGGCTACACCTTC.

The gene calls are TRBV12-3 or TRBV12-4 and TRBJ1-2; D gene ambiguous. Trimming left V 6 bases short and J 4 bases short, with 9 bases between. This CDR3 has 12 amino acids. As DNA, the CDR3 is TGTGCCAGCAGCCCCCTCGGCTATGGCTACACCTTC. It yields the protein CASSPLGYGYTF.

The chain has TRBV3-1 (or the pseudogene TRBV3-2) and TRBJ2-5; the D is unclear. This CDR3 region has 12 residues. The ends were cut back, 4 bases at V and 3 bases at J, with 6 bases in the middle. Germline V gene sequence: CDR1 LGHDT, CDR2 YNNKEL (reference sequence). This chain's CDR3 is CASSRLEETQYF. In DNA form, the CDR3 reads TGTGCCAGCAGCCGTTTAGAAGAGACCCAGTACTTC.

This clone was detected a few times. The chain employs TRBV28 and TRBJ2-7; D might be TRBD2 (5 bases). The V gene lost 5 bases and the J gene lost 0 bases, with 17 bases spanning the gap. CDR1 MDHEN and CDR2 SYDVKM come from the germline V gene. The CDR3 runs to 16 residues. The CDR3 spells CASSLTGIQSSYEQYF. CDR3 nucleotide sequence: TGTGCCAGCAGTCTAACGGGAATTCAAAGCTCCTACGAGCAGTACTTC.

The chain couples TRBV11-3 to TRBJ1-6; TRBD1 matches at 8 bases. This CDR3 region has 16 residues. V trimming: 2 bases; J trimming: 6 bases; junction bases outside the gene matches: 6. The germline gives CDR1 SGHNT, CDR2 YENEEA. The CDR3 sequence: CASSLQPGQVNSPLHF. CDR3 sequence (DNA): TGTGCCAGCAGCTTACAACCGGGACAGGTTAATTCACCCCTCCACTTT.

The V gene is TRBV4-2, the J gene TRBJ1-1, with a tentative D call TRBD1 (6 bases). Germline V gives CDR1 LGHNA, CDR2 YNFKEQ. The V end was cut by 0 bases, the J end by 11 bases, with 19 bases between. The CDR3 length is 15 residues. Here the CDR3 DNA reads TGTGCCAGCAGCCAAGATTCGACGGGGGGCGGTTGGGCTTTCTTT. This translates into CASSQDSTGGGWAFF.

The chain has TRBV24-1 and TRBJ2-1; D may be TRBD2 (6 bases). Germline assignment: CDR1 KGHDR and CDR2 SFDVKD. The V end was cut by 4 bases, the J end by 0 bases, with 15 bases between. The CDR3 runs 17 residues. CDR3 sequence reads: CATSDRDSSSSYNEQFF. CDR3 nucleotide sequence: TGTGCCACCAGTGACCGGGACTCGTCGAGCTCCTACAATGAGCAGTTCTTC.

J is TRBJ2-1 and V is TRBV5-4; tentatively, D is TRBD2 (7 bases). V gave up 1 base and J gave up 10 bases, with 21 bases separating them. From germline, CDR1 is SGHNT and CDR2 YYREEE (reference sequence). The CDR3 has 16 residues. CDR3 in DNA: TGTGCCAGCAGCTTGAGCGGGCCGGGGGGCATAGGGGAGCAGTTCTTC. Translation: CASSLSGPGGIGEQFF.

The chain uses TRBV15 and TRBJ1-5; 10 bases fit TRBD1. J lost 7 bases, V lost 5 bases, and 2 bases had no gene match. Germline-derived CDR1 and CDR2 are LNHNV and YYDKDF (reference sequence). The CDR3 covers 13 residues. This CDR3 reads CATSGTGVQPQHF. CDR3 sequence (DNA): TGTGCCACCAGCGGGACAGGGGTCCAGCCCCAGCATTTT. Full variable domain (outside the CDR3, taken from reference TRBV15 and TRBJ1-5): DAMVIQNPRYQVTQFGKPVTLSCSQTLNHNVMYWYQQKSSQAPKLLFHYYDKDFNNEADTPDNFQSRRPNTSFCFLDIRSPGLGDTAMYLCATSGTGVQPQHFGDGTRLSIL.

This chain uses TRBV27 with TRBJ1-5, with unresolved D. The germline V and J ends were trimmed by 8 bases and 7 bases, with 18 bases remaining between them. Germline CDR1 MNHEY, CDR2 SMNVEV (reference sequence). This CDR3 contains 14 residues. In DNA form, the CDR3 reads TGTGCCAGCTCCGACTACGGGGAGGCACAGCCCCAGCATTTT. Translation: CASSDYGEAQPQHF.

The V call is TRBV25-1, the J call TRBJ2-1; the match to TRBD1 covers 7 bases. CDR3 size: 13 residues. V lost 8 bases and J lost 5; bases outside the gene matches: 6. Germline V gene data show CDR1 as MGHDK and CDR2 as SYGVNS. The CDR3 DNA follows: TGTGCCAGCTCAACTACAGGGGACAATGAGCAGTTCTTC. The encoded protein is CASSTTGDNEQFF.

The rearrangement joins TRBV5-6 to TRBJ2-7; 10 bases fit TRBD2. CDR1 and CDR2 (germline): SGHDT, YYEEEE. The V and J ends lost 0 bases and 4 bases, in that order; junction bases with no gene match: 7. The CDR3 runs 16 residues. CDR3 nucleotides: TGTGCCAGCAGCTTGGCGTCTAGCGGGAGTATGTACGAGCAGTACGTC. Encoded protein: CASSLASSGSMYEQYV.

The V gene is TRBV10-2, the J gene TRBJ2-1, with TRBD2 matching 7 bases. The junction had 17 bases not matched to a gene; V was cut back by 0 bases and J by 9 bases. This CDR3 has 18 amino acids. The germline V gene has CDR1 WSHSY and CDR2 SAAADI. The CDR3, as DNA: TGCGCCAGCAGTGAGTCGGGGACGATGGGACGGGGGGATTTTGAGCAGTTCTTC. Its translation: CASSESGTMGRGDFEQFF.

The rearrangement uses TRBV14 and TRBJ2-1; D uncertain. Germline lookup yields CDR1 SGHDN and CDR2 FVKESK. V shed 0 bases and J shed 0 bases, with 12 bases lying between them. This CDR3 is built from 17 residues. This CDR3 is CASSQERRAASYNEQFF. CDR3 sequence (DNA): TGTGCCAGCAGCCAAGAAAGGAGAGCTGCCTCCTACAATGAGCAGTTCTTC.

The rearrangement links TRBV27 to TRBJ2-3; the D gene is possibly TRBD1 (6 bases). The length of the CDR3 is 17 residues. The V gene's germline CDR1 is MNHEY and CDR2 SMNVEV (reference sequence). Trimming left V 4 bases short and J 4 bases short, with 21 bases between. CDR3 DNA sequence: TGTGCCAGCAGTTCCGCTCACAGGGAGCTCGGCGCAGATACGCAGTATTTT. The encoded protein is CASSSAHRELGADTQYF.